The 26 T cell receptor beta chains below were found in one sample sequenced in a study of T cells in tuberculosis. Clones were read by immunoSEQ multiplex PCR, and TCRdb kept only the in-frame ones, dropping some. The data contain roughly 28,000 clones, 90% of them singletons. Source material: PBMCs. These receptors came from a donor aged 10-29 years with latent tuberculosis or without tuberculosis infection.

CDR3 sequence: CASSFFRPLSDTQYF. Written as DNA, the CDR3 is TGTGCCAGCAGCTTCTTTCGCCCCCTATCAGATACGCAGTATTTT. This chain connects TRBV11-2 to TRBJ2-3; D is uncertain. Per germline, CDR1 SGHAT and CDR2 FQNNGV. Trimming shortened V by 3 bases and J by 4 bases, and 14 bases separated the two germline ends. The CDR3 sequence is 15 residues long.

This CDR3 is CASSPGRGSGGAETQYF. DNA for the CDR3: TGTGCCAGCAGCCCAGGTCGCGGGAGCGGGGGGGCGGAGACCCAGTACTTC. J is TRBJ2-5 and V is TRBV7-3; 10 bases agree with TRBD2. Trimming took 5 bases from V and 5 from J; bases not matched to a gene: 14. There are 17 residues in the CDR3. Germline V CDR1 and CDR2: SGHTA, FQGTGA. The whole variable domain, filled in from reference TRBV7-3 and TRBJ2-5, reads GAGVSQTPSNKVTEKGKYVELRCDPISGHTALYWYRQSLGQGPEFLIYFQGTGAADDSGLPNDRFFAVRPEGSVSTLKIQRTERGDSAVYLCASSPGRGSGGAETQYFGPGTRLLVL.

The table lists this clone with a few counts. The V gene is TRBV6-5, the J gene TRBJ2-7; TRBD1 might be the D (6 bases). Trimming shortened V by 3 bases and J by 3 bases, and 12 bases separated the two germline ends. CDR3 length: 14 residues. Per germline, CDR1 MNHEY and CDR2 SVGAGI. The CDR3: CASSYEGQLYEQYF. For the CDR3, the DNA is TGTGCCAGCAGTTATGAGGGACAACTCTACGAGCAGTACTTC.

For the CDR3, the DNA is TGTGCCAGCAGTTTAGGTCGGGTCACTGAAGCTTTCTTT. The encoded protein is CASSLGRVTEAFF. The chain joins TRBV27 to TRBJ1-1; D remains unclear. Germline V CDR1 and CDR2: MNHEY, SMNVEV (reference sequence). CDR3 size: 13 residues. The V gene lost 2 bases and the J gene lost 4 bases, with 8 bases spanning the gap.

The CDR3 DNA is TGCGCCAGCAGCTCGTTGCTAGGTCCGCTCTTGGACTATGGCTACACCTTC. Its protein is CASSSLLGPLLDYGYTF. The V and J genes are TRBV5-1 and TRBJ1-2, with D unclear. This CDR3 is 17 amino acids long. Per the germline V gene, CDR1 is SGHRS and CDR2 is YFSETQ. Trimming removed 3 bases from V and 3 bases from J, with 21 bases in between. Variable domain in full (rest from reference TRBV5-1 and TRBJ1-2): KAGVTQTPRYLIKTRGQQVTLSCSPISGHRSVSWYQQTPGQGLQFLFEYFSETQRNKGNFPGRFSGRQFSNSRSEMNVSTLELGDSALYLCASSSLLGPLLDYGYTFGSGTRLTVV.

The chain uses TRBV5-6 and TRBJ2-6, with TRBD2 as a possible D gene (6 bases). This CDR3 is 16 amino acids long. Germline-derived CDR1 and CDR2 are SGHDT and YYEEEE. Trimming removed 0 bases at V and 1 base at J, with 8 bases between. The CDR3 DNA sequence: TGTGCCAGCAGCTTGGACGGGAGATCTGGGGCCAACGTCCTGACTTTC. Protein product: CASSLDGRSGANVLTF.

This clone has just one count. V gene TRBV11-2 combines with J gene TRBJ1-4; 10 bases fit TRBD1. The V gene end was trimmed by 4 bases and the J gene end by 6 bases; junction bases not matched to a gene: 2. The CDR3 is 14 residues long. Germline lookup yields CDR1 SGHAT and CDR2 FQNNGV. The CDR3 bases are TGTGCCAGCAGCTCTGGACAGGGGGATGAAAAACTGTTTTTT. Its translation: CASSSGQGDEKLFF.

The chain has TRBV6-1 and TRBJ2-2, with 8 bases identical to TRBD2. CDR3 length: 15 residues. Germline loops: CDR1 MNHNS, CDR2 SASEGT. V lost 2 bases to trimming and J lost 6 bases; unmatched junction nucleotides: 5. The DNA of the CDR3 is TGTGCCAGCAGTGAAAGACGGGGGGGCTCCGGGGAGCTGTTTTTT. Its protein is CASSERRGGSGELFF.

J is TRBJ1-6 and V is TRBV28, with 8 nucleotides matching TRBD1. Germline V gene data show CDR1 as MDHEN and CDR2 as SYDVKM. V lost 5 bases to trimming and J lost 9 bases; unmatched junction nucleotides: 6. This CDR3 region has 14 residues. CDR3 nucleotide sequence: TGTGCCAGCAGTCCCGGGACAGGTGGTTCACCCCTCCACTTT. Translation gives CASSPGTGGSPLHF. Looking up the rest from reference TRBV28 and TRBJ1-6 gives the full variable domain: DVKVTQSSRYLVKRTGEKVFLECVQDMDHENMFWYRQDPGLGLRLIYFSYDVKMKEKGDIPEGYSVSREKKERFSLILESASTNQTSMYLCASSPGTGGSPLHFGNGTRLTVT.

V usage is TRBV7-8 and J usage is TRBJ1-5, with TRBD1 matching over 8 bases. The CDR3 covers 13 residues. With V trimmed by 5 bases and J by 7 bases, 4 bases remained unmatched. Germline V CDR1 and CDR2: SGHVS, FQNEAQ. In DNA, the CDR3 is TGTGCCAGCAGCCCGAACAGGGGGCAGCCCCAGCATTTT. Protein: CASSPNRGQPQHF.

This chain joins TRBV10-3 and TRBJ2-7; 7 nucleotides line up with TRBD2. The J segment lost 4 bases and the V segment lost 0 bases, leaving 6 bases of the junction unmatched. Germline V CDR1 and CDR2: ENHRY, SYGVKD. The CDR3 is made up of 15 amino acids. The CDR3 sequence: CAISESQRGIYEQYF. The CDR3, as DNA: TGTGCCATCAGTGAGTCCCAGCGGGGAATTTACGAGCAGTACTTC.

The V call is TRBV6-4, the J call TRBJ1-2; D remains unclear. The germline CDR1 and CDR2 sequences are MRHNA and SNTAGT. The CDR3 has 15 residues. Deletions cut 5 bases from V and 4 bases from J, with 17 bases between. CDR3 amino acids: CASSPSLSGGYGYTF. The CDR3 nucleotides are TGTGCCAGCAGTCCCTCGCTTAGTGGAGGCTATGGCTACACCTTC.

Remarks on this clone: An end of the junction differs from the germline gene, which may be a read error. The J gene is TRBJ2-1, the V gene TRBV6-1; no clear D gene. Germline lookup yields CDR1 MNHNS and CDR2 SASEGT. This CDR3 comprises 9 residues. The CDR3 sequence is CASSPREVF. The CDR3 coding sequence is TGTGCCAGCAGCCCACGTGAGGTCTTC.

The J gene is TRBJ2-2, the V gene TRBV5-1; maybe TRBD2 (5 bases). This CDR3 region has 14 residues. Trimming removed 4 bases at V and 4 bases at J, with 11 bases between. The germline V gene has CDR1 SGHRS and CDR2 YFSETQ. The CDR3 bases are TGCGCCAGCAGCGCGGACTGGTCCACCGGGGAGCTGTTTTTT. This sequence encodes CASSADWSTGELFF.

The table lists this clone with a few counts. The rearrangement links TRBV2 to TRBJ2-5; a possible D gene is TRBD2 (6 bases). The CDR3 has 14 residues. V lost 0 bases and J 4 bases, leaving 9 bases between the germline ends. CDR1 and CDR2 from the germline V gene are SNHLY and FYNNEI. CDR3 in DNA: TGTGCCAGCAGTGAAGCGAGACTAGGAGAGACCCAGTACTTC. Translated, it gives CASSEARLGETQYF.

This chain links TRBV2 with TRBJ1-5, with a weak D call TRBD1 (5 bases). The germline V gene encodes CDR1 SNHLY and CDR2 FYNNEI. Trimming pared 3 bases from V and 6 bases from J, leaving 12 bases between. This CDR3 is 14 amino acids long. The chain's CDR3 is CASSDTGRSQPQHF. For the CDR3, the DNA is TGTGCCAGCAGTGATACAGGACGGAGTCAGCCCCAGCATTTT. Supplemented by reference TRBV2 and TRBJ1-5, the full variable domain reads EPEVTQTPSHQVTQMGQEVILRCVPISNHLYFYWYRQILGQKVEFLVSFYNNEISEKSEIFDDQFSVERPDGSNFTLKIRSTKLEDSAMYFCASSDTGRSQPQHFGDGTRLSIL.

As for this clone: At one boundary the junction diverges from the germline segment, which might be a read error. In DNA, the CDR3 is TGTGCCAGCAGCTCCCTGGACAGGCCCAGCTCTTTC. Its protein is CASSSLDRPSSF. The V and J genes are TRBV28 and TRBJ1-2; 7 bases agree with TRBD1. This CDR3 is built from 12 residues. Looked up from germline, CDR1 is MDHEN and CDR2 is SYDVKM.

This chain links TRBV7-9 with TRBJ1-1; unclear D gene. The CDR3 is made up of 12 amino acids. V lost 1 base, J lost 11 bases, and 11 bases lay in between. Germline loops: CDR1 SEHNR, CDR2 FQNEAQ (reference sequence). The CDR3 here is CASSLVLSWAFF. The DNA of the CDR3 is TGTGCCAGCAGCTTAGTTCTCAGTTGGGCTTTCTTT. Using reference TRBV7-9 and TRBJ1-1 for the parts outside the CDR3, the full variable domain is DTGVSQNPRHKITKRGQNVTFRCDPISEHNRLYWYRQTLGQGPEFLTYFQNEAQLEKSRLLSDRFSAERPKGSFSTLEIQRTEQGDSAMYLCASSLVLSWAFFGQGTRLTVV.

This chain uses TRBV27 with TRBJ2-3, with D possibly TRBD1 on 7 matching bases. This CDR3 contains 15 residues. The germline CDR1 and CDR2 sequences are MNHEY and SMNVEV (reference sequence). V was pared by 2 bases and J by 5 bases, with 14 bases between. The CDR3 loop is CASSLQGGGRDTQYF. The CDR3 DNA reads as TGTGCCAGCAGTTTACAGGGGGGCGGGCGAGATACGCAGTATTTT.

V and J are TRBV6-1 and TRBJ2-3; maybe TRBD1 (5 bases). Germline V gives CDR1 MNHNS, CDR2 SASEGT. This CDR3 spans 12 amino acids. Deletions cut 0 bases from V and 11 bases from J, with 9 bases between. The CDR3 coding sequence is TGTGCCAGCAGTGAAGCATCCGACAGGCAGTATTTT. Encoded protein: CASSEASDRQYF.

The chain combines TRBV28 with TRBJ2-7; perhaps TRBD2 as D (6 bases). Trimming took off 6 bases at V and 4 bases at J, with 16 bases between the two ends. Germline CDR1 reads MDHEN; CDR2 reads SYDVKM. The CDR3 is 14 residues long. CDR3 region: CASSPAGGWYEQYF. The CDR3 nucleotides read TGTGCCAGCAGCCCAGCTGGAGGGTGGTACGAGCAGTACTTC.

The V and J genes are TRBV4-2 and TRBJ2-7; 15 bases match TRBD2. This CDR3 comprises 18 residues. The J segment lost 4 bases and the V segment lost 1 base, leaving 8 bases of the junction unmatched. Germline CDR1 reads LGHNA; CDR2 reads YNFKEQ. CDR3 nucleotide sequence: TGTGCCAGCAGCCAAGGGTCCGGGACTAGCGGGGGGAGTTACGAGCAGTACTTC. Residues: CASSQGSGTSGGSYEQYF.

The rearrangement joins TRBV6-1 to TRBJ2-1; no clear D. The CDR3 loop spans 14 amino acids. In germline, CDR1 is MNHNS, CDR2 SASEGT. The V end was cut by 7 bases, the J end by 7 bases, with 17 bases between. CDR3 coding DNA: TGTGCCAGCACCAGGTCCCCGCTCGTGAATGAGCAGTTCTTC. Translating it yields CASTRSPLVNEQFF.

This chain uses TRBV7-9 with TRBJ1-1; TRBD1 is a possible D gene (5 bases). Germline lookup yields CDR1 SEHNR and CDR2 FQNEAQ (reference sequence). CDR3 length equals 19 residues. The ends were cut back, 1 base at V and 1 base at J, with 22 bases in the middle. CDR3 nucleotide sequence: TGTGCCAGCAGCTTAGGTTGGGCAGGGATACAACTCCGGAACACTGAAGCTTTCTTT. It encodes CASSLGWAGIQLRNTEAFF.

The gene calls are TRBV4-1 and TRBJ2-7, with 8 bases fitting TRBD1. This CDR3 is 16 amino acids long. Germline V gene data show CDR1 as MGHRA and CDR2 as YSYEKL. Trimming removed 0 bases from V and 2 bases from J; junction bases left unmatched: 6. The chain's CDR3 is CASSQDPGGYTYEQYF. CDR3 nucleotide sequence: TGCGCCAGCAGCCAAGATCCAGGGGGCTATACCTACGAGCAGTACTTC.

V usage is TRBV27 and J usage is TRBJ2-2; 7 nucleotides line up with TRBD2. This CDR3 contains 13 residues. The trim removed 6 bases at V and 6 bases at J, leaving 4 bases unmatched. CDR1 is MNHEY, CDR2 SMNVEV, per germline (reference sequence). CDR3 loop: CASRTSSAGELFF. CDR3 nucleotide sequence: TGTGCCAGCAGGACTAGCTCGGCCGGGGAGCTGTTTTTT.